This entry is about one TCR beta chain. This sample is drawn from a study of technical replicates of blood from a few donors. Assay: immunoSEQ multiplex PCR; the TCRdb copy retains only in-frame clones and omits some. The data contain fewer than 100,000 clones, less than 95% of them seen just once; the ten biggest clones take up roughly 0.35%. Per germline, CDR1 SGHDT and CDR2 YYEEEE. V shed 2 bases and J 0 bases; nucleotides not matched to a gene: 1. The CDR3 covers 16 residues. The rearrangement uses TRBV5-6 and TRBJ2-2, with 10 bases aligning to TRBD1. Sequences were obtained from T cells isolated from PBMCs. The TCR was taken from a human donor in good health. This CDR3 is CASSFGTGANTGELFF. As DNA, the CDR3 is TGTGCCAGCAGCTTTGGGACAGGGGCGAACACCGGGGAGCTGTTTTTT.